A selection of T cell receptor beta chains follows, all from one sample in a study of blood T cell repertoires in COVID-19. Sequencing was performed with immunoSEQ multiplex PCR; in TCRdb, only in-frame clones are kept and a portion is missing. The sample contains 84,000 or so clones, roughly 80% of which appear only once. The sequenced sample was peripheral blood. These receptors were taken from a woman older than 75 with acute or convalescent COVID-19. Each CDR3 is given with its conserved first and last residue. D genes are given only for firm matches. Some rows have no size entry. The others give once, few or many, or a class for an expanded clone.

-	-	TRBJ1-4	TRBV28	CASSSYRTSNEKLFF	TGTGCCAGCAGTTCCTATCGGACTTCCAATGAAAAACTGTTTTTT
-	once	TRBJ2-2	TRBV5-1	CASSQDSLNTGELFF	TGCGCCAGCAGCCAGGACAGCTTGAACACCGGGGAGCTGTTTTTT
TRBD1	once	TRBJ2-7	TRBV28	CASGRGQGYEQYF	TGTGCCAGCGGCCGCGGACAGGGCTACGAGCAGTACTTC
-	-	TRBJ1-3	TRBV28	CATSIQGMRNTIYF	TGTGCCACCTCTATTCAGGGGATGAGGAACACCATATATTTT
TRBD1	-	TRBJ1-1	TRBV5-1	CASSSQQGADTEAFF	TGCGCCAGCAGCTCTCAACAGGGGGCGGACACTGAAGCTTTCTTT
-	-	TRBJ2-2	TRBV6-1	CASSEGRSTNTGELFF	TGTGCCAGCAGTGAAGGTCGAAGCACGAACACCGGGGAGCTGTTTTTT
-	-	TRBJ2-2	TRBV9	CASSVALSTGELFF	TGTGCCAGCAGCGTAGCTTTGAGCACCGGGGAGCTGTTTTTT
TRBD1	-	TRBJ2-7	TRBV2	CASSEKGQGAYEQYF	TGTGCCAGCAGTGAGAAGGGACAGGGGGCCTACGAGCAGTACTTC
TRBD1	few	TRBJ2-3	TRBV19	CASSISTGLPDTQYF	TGTGCCAGTAGTATCTCGACAGGGTTGCCAGATACGCAGTATTTT
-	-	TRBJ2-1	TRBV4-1	CASSQVGGRNEQFF	TGCGCCAGCAGCCAAGTGGGGGGGCGGAATGAGCAGTTCTTC
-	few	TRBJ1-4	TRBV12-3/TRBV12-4	CASNGMGREKLFF	TGTGCCAGCAATGGGATGGGGCGGGAAAAACTGTTTTTT
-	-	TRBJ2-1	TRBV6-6	CASSSRRQFF	TGTGCCAGCAGCTCTAGGCGCCAGTTCTTC
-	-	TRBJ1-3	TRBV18	CASSPKNGGSASGNTIYF	TGTGCCAGCTCACCAAAGAATGGTGGGAGTGCCTCTGGAAACACCATATATTTT
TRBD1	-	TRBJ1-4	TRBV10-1	CASRRVEVWYRGEKLFF	TGCGCCAGCAGACGAGTAGAGGTGTGGTACAGGGGTGAAAAACTGTTTTTT
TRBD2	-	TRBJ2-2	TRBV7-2	CASSSRTSGGAGNTGELFF	TGTGCCAGCAGCTCCCGGACTAGCGGGGGGGCGGGGAACACCGGGGAGCTGTTTTTT
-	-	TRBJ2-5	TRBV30	CAWRGSGQETQYF	TGTGCCTGGAGGGGCAGTGGACAAGAGACCCAGTACTTC
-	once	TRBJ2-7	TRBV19	CASTGDKMVTWYF	TGTGCCAGTACGGGGGATAAGATGGTTACGTGGTACTTC
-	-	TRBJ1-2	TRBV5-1	CASSLEGVRTF	TGCGCCAGCAGCTTGGAGGGGGTACGGACCTTC
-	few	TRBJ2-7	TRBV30	CAWSVLGGQYF	TGTGCCTGGAGCGTCTTGGGGGGGCAGTACTTC
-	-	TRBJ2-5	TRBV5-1	CASSLANRETQYF	TGCGCCAGCAGCTTGGCCAACAGAGAGACCCAGTACTTC
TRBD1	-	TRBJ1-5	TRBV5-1	CASSLGQGSNQPQHF	TGCGCCAGCAGCTTGGGACAGGGAAGCAATCAGCCCCAGCATTTT
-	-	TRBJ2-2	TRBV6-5	CASSPGANTGELFF	TGTGCCAGCAGTCCAGGGGCGAACACCGGGGAGCTGTTTTTT
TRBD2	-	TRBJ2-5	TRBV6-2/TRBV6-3	CASSRPGLAGQETQYF	TGTGCCAGCAGCCGCCCGGGACTAGCGGGGCAAGAGACCCAGTACTTC
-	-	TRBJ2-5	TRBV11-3	CASSLGGRGTEETQYF	TGTGCCAGCAGCTTGGGCGGCAGGGGAACGGAGGAGACCCAGTACTTC
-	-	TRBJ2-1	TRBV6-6	CASSLGQISYNEQFF	TGTGCCAGCTCCTTAGGACAGATCTCCTACAATGAGCAGTTCTTC
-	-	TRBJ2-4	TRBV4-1	CASSQDSPGAKNIQYF	TGCGCCAGCAGCCAAGATTCCCCCGGGGCCAAAAACATTCAGTACTTC
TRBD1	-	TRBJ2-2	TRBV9	CASSVSEQGRGTGELFF	TGTGCCAGCAGCGTCTCAGAACAGGGGCGCGGCACCGGGGAGCTGTTTTTT
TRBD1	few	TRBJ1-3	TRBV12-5	CASGLSTGLGNTIYF	TGTGCTAGTGGTTTGTCGACAGGGTTAGGAAACACCATATATTTT